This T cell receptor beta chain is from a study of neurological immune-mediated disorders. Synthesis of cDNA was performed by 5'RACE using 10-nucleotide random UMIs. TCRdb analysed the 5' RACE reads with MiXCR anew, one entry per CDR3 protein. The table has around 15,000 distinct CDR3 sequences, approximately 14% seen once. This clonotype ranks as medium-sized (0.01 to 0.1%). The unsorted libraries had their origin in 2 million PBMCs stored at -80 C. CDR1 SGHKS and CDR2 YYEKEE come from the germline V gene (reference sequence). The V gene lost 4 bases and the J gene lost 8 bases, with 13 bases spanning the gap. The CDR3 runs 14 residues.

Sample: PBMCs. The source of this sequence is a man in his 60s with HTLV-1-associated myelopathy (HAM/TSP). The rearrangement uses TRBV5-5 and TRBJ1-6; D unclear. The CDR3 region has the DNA TGTGCCAGCAGCGGTGGGTCTACGCATTCACCCCTCCACTTT. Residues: CASSGGSTHSPLHF. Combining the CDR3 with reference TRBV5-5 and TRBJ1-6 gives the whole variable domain DAGVTQSPTHLIKTRGQQVTLRCSPISGHKSVSWYQQVLGQGPQFIFQYYEKEERGRGNFPDRFSARQFPNYSSELNVNALLLGDSALYLCASSGGSTHSPLHFGNGTRLTVT.